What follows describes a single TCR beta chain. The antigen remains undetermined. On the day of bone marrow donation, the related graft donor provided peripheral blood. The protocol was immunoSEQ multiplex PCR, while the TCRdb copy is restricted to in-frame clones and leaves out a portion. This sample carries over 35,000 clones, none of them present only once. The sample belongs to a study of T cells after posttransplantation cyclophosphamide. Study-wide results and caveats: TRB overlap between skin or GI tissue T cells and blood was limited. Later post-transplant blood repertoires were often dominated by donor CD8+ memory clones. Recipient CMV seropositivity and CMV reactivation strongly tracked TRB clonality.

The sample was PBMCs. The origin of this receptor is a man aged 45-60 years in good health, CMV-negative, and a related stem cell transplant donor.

The CDR3 bases are TGTGCCAGCAGTCCCTCCGCCCCAGGGGGCGTGTTCTATGGCTACACCTTC. Translated: CASSPSAPGGVFYGYTF. The genes are TRBV27 and TRBJ1-2; 8 bases map to TRBD1. J lost 4 bases, V lost 5 bases, and 15 bases had no gene match. This CDR3 is built from 17 residues. Germline CDR1 is MNHEY and CDR2 is SMNVEV (reference sequence).